Listed below are T cell receptor beta chains from one sample, sequenced in a study of CD8+CD57+ T cells in acquired aplastic anemia. Each CDR3 protein gets one entry after TCRdb re-called the reads with MiXCR. The profile shows 400,000 to 600,000 distinct CDR3 sequences, over 25% of them singletons. Specimen: sorted CD4+, CD8+, or CD8+CD57+ T cells (not recorded which) from PBMCs. The origin of the receptors is a human donor with aplastic anemia. CDR3s include the opening cysteine and the closing phenylalanine or tryptophan. Fields, in order: clone size, J gene, D gene, V gene, CDR3 protein, CDR3 DNA. D genes are given only for firm matches. Only some rows state a clone size, as once, few, many or a class for expanded clones.

size: many; J: TRBJ2-2; D: -; V: TRBV10-3; CDR3: CAISGMTVGELFF; DNA: TGTGCCATCAGTGGAATGACAGTCGGGGAGCTGTTTTTT
size: few; J: TRBJ1-1; D: -; V: TRBV7-8; CDR3: CASCRDVQKGTEAFF; DNA: TGTGCCAGCTGCCGTGACGTCCAAAAGGGCACTGAAGCTTTCTTT
size: many; J: TRBJ2-7; D: -; V: TRBV10-3; CDR3: CAITPGSSYEQYF; DNA: TGTGCCATCACCCCGGGTTCATCCTACGAGCAGTACTTC
size: many; J: TRBJ2-7; D: -; V: TRBV5-1; CDR3: CASSLNRATEQYF; DNA: TGCGCCAGCAGCTTGAATAGGGCTACCGAGCAGTACTTC
size: many; J: TRBJ2-7; D: -; V: TRBV7-2; CDR3: CASSRNPYEQYF; DNA: TGTGCCAGCAGTCGGAACCCCTACGAGCAGTACTTC
size: -; J: TRBJ1-1; D: -; V: TRBV7-2; CDR3: CASSYPDSEAFF; DNA: TGTGCCAGCAGTTACCCGGACAGTGAAGCTTTCTTT
size: many; J: TRBJ1-5; D: -; V: TRBV7-3; CDR3: CASSLNPGQPQHF; DNA: TGTGCCAGCAGCTTAAACCCCGGTCAGCCCCAGCATTTT
size: few; J: TRBJ2-1; D: TRBD1; V: TRBV7-8; CDR3: CASSSGQAEQFF; DNA: TGTGCCAGCAGTTCCGGACAGGCTGAGCAGTTCTTC
size: many; J: TRBJ1-2; D: TRBD1; V: TRBV15; CDR3: CVTSGGTGKGYTF; DNA: TGTGTCACCAGCGGCGGGACAGGGAAAGGCTACACCTTC
size: few; J: TRBJ1-2; D: -; V: TRBV19; CDR3: CASSIGQGRGYTF; DNA: TGTGCCAGTAGTATAGGTCAGGGAAGGGGCTACACCTTC
size: few; J: TRBJ1-1; D: -; V: TRBV6-1; CDR3: CASSENGRLNTEAFF; DNA: TGTGCCAGCAGTGAGAATGGCAGGCTGAACACTGAAGCTTTCTTT
size: -; J: TRBJ2-3; D: TRBD2; V: TRBV3-1; CDR3: CASSHLAGGLTDTQYF; DNA: TGTGCCAGCAGCCATCTAGCGGGGGGGCTTACAGATACGCAGTATTTT
size: -; J: TRBJ1-1; D: -; V: TRBV7-2; CDR3: CASMGRVAFF; DNA: TGTGCCAGCATGGGCAGAGTAGCTTTCTTT